The next 10 T cell receptor beta chains were all read from a single sample in a study of shared clonotypes between healthy human individuals. Assay used: immunoSEQ multiplex PCR; TCRdb lists only in-frame clones, some missing. The sample yields hundreds of thousands of clones, about 96% seen once. CD45RO-negative, CCR7-selected cells formed the naive CD8 fraction, which excluded terminally differentiated effector memory CD45RA+ cells. The sequenced material came from naive CD8+ T cells sorted from blood. The source of these receptors is a man aged 25 to 40 in good health.

The rearrangement links TRBV7-9 to TRBJ2-3; 15 bases fit TRBD2. Germline CDR1 is SEHNR and CDR2 is FQNEAQ (reference sequence). With V trimmed by 6 bases and J by 5 bases, 6 bases remained unmatched. The CDR3 covers 16 residues. CDR3 coding DNA: TGTGCCAGCAGTTGGACTAGCGGGAGGGAACGAGATACGCAGTATTTT. This sequence encodes CASSWTSGRERDTQYF.

The CDR3 spells CASSDTGTGFLSSYNEQFF. The CDR3 coding sequence is TGTGCCAGCAGCGATACCGGGACAGGGTTCCTAAGCTCCTACAATGAGCAGTTCTTC. The genes are TRBV9 and TRBJ2-1; 9 nucleotides agree with TRBD1. The CDR3 runs to 19 residues. After removal of 3 bases from V and 0 bases from J, the junction contained 13 bases not matched to a gene. Germline V lookup: CDR1 SGDLS, CDR2 YYNGEE.

The chain couples TRBV11-2 to TRBJ1-1; maybe TRBD1 (5 bases). This CDR3 spans 15 amino acids. Germline assignment: CDR1 SGHAT and CDR2 FQNNGV. Trimming cost V 5 bases and J 1 base, with 14 bases left between them. CDR3 sequence (DNA): TGTGCCAGCAGCCCGGAGGCCGGGACGAACACTGAAGCTTTCTTT. Protein sequence: CASSPEAGTNTEAFF.

J is TRBJ1-3 and V is TRBV6-1; the match to TRBD1 covers 8 bases. V dropped 4 bases and J dropped 2; count of bases not matched to a gene: 4. The germline V gene has CDR1 MNHNS and CDR2 SASEGT. The CDR3 spans 15 residues. The CDR3: CASSGPGQAGNTIYF. CDR3 DNA: TGTGCCAGCAGTGGACCGGGACAGGCTGGAAACACCATATATTTT.

The chain couples TRBV13 to TRBJ2-1, with D perhaps matching TRBD2 (5 bases). V was trimmed by 1 base and J by 4 bases, leaving 11 bases between them. Germline V lookup: CDR1 PRHDT, CDR2 FYEKMQ (reference sequence). This CDR3 spans 15 amino acids. The CDR3 sequence: CASSLVWGEYNEQFF. The CDR3, as DNA: TGTGCCAGCAGCTTAGTCTGGGGAGAATACAATGAGCAGTTCTTC.

The genes are TRBV6-1 and TRBJ2-7; TRBD2 aligns across 11 bases. The trim removed 7 bases at V and 5 bases at J, leaving 10 bases unmatched. The CDR3 length is 15 residues. Germline loops: CDR1 MNHNS, CDR2 SASEGT. The CDR3 here is CASNQLAGGIHEQYF. CDR3 sequence (DNA): TGTGCCAGCAACCAGCTAGCGGGAGGAATCCACGAGCAGTACTTC.

On this clone: Additional DNA sequences in this sample encode the identical CDR3. The chain joins TRBV27 to TRBJ2-7; either TRBD1 or TRBD2 may fit D (6 bases each). This CDR3 has 15 amino acids. The V gene lost 3 bases and the J gene lost 1 base, with 13 bases spanning the gap. The germline V gene encodes CDR1 MNHEY and CDR2 SMNVEV (reference sequence). This CDR3 is CASSFRGATSYEQYF. The CDR3 region has the DNA TGTGCCAGCAGTTTTAGGGGGGCCACATCCTACGAGCAGTACTTC.

The chain links TRBV28 to TRBJ1-1, with TRBD1 as a possible D gene (6 bases). V lost 3 bases, J lost 0 bases, and 8 bases lay in between. The germline CDR1 and CDR2 sequences are MDHEN and SYDVKM. This CDR3 is 14 amino acids long. The CDR3 DNA sequence: TGTGCCAGCAGTTTGAGGGGGATGAACACTGAAGCTTTCTTT. Amino acids: CASSLRGMNTEAFF.

V and J are TRBV11-2 and TRBJ2-3, with 7 bases that match TRBD2. J gave up 0 bases and V 5 bases, and 5 bases lay outside the gene matches. The length of the CDR3 is 15 residues. The germline gives CDR1 SGHAT, CDR2 FQNNGV. The CDR3 is CASSAGVASTDTQYF. The CDR3 coding sequence is TGTGCCAGCAGCGCGGGAGTAGCTAGCACAGATACGCAGTATTTT.

The chain employs TRBV9 and TRBJ2-3, with TRBD2 matching 7 bases. CDR1 SGDLS and CDR2 YYNGEE come from the germline V gene. The trim removed 2 bases at V and 2 bases at J, leaving 8 bases unmatched. The CDR3 totals 16 residues. The DNA for the CDR3 is TGTGCCAGCAGCGTCGATACTAGCGTGGTCACAGATACGCAGTATTTT. This sequence encodes CASSVDTSVVTDTQYF.